These T cell receptor beta chains were read from a single sample in a study of CD8+CD57+ T cells in acquired aplastic anemia. TCRdb processed the reads anew with MiXCR; each CDR3 protein has one entry. The sample shows about 240,000 distinct CDR3 sequences, 45% to 50% of them seen only once. The sample consisted of sorted CD4+, CD8+, or CD8+CD57+ T cells (not recorded which) from PBMCs. All receptors derive from a human donor with aplastic anemia. Both conserved end residues are part of each CDR3. A D gene is named only where the DNA matches it firmly. Some rows have no size entry. The others give once, few or many, or a class for an expanded clone.

-	TRBV7-2	TRBJ1-6	-	TGTGCCAGCAGCCTAGCTCAGAGCTCCTATAATTCACCCCTCCACTTT	CASSLAQSSYNSPLHF
many	TRBV6-4	TRBJ2-7	-	TGTGCCAGCAGTGAACGGACAGTAAATCCCTACGAGCAGTACTTC	CASSERTVNPYEQYF
many	TRBV29-1	TRBJ1-2	-	TGCAGCGTCCGGGCAGGGGCACATGGCTACACCTTC	CSVRAGAHGYTF
once	TRBV11-2	TRBJ1-1	-	TGTGCCAGCAGCTTTCGGACATCGACTGAAGCTTTCTTT	CASSFRTSTEAFF
-	TRBV29-1	TRBJ2-7	-	TGCAGCGTTGGGGAATACGAGCAGTACTTC	CSVGEYEQYF
-	TRBV5-1	TRBJ2-1	-	TGCGCCAGCAGCTTCGAACCGGGCCAACCGGGATGCAATGAGCAGTTCTTC	CASSFEPGQPGCNEQFF
-	TRBV25-1	TRBJ1-2	TRBD1	TGTGCCAGCAGTAAGGCTCGGACAGGGGAGTTCTATGGCTACACCTTC	CASSKARTGEFYGYTF
many	TRBV6-4	TRBJ2-2	-	TGTGCCAGCAGTCCGAGGGGGGTAGCGAACACCGGGGAGCTGTTTTTT	CASSPRGVANTGELFF
-	TRBV20-1	TRBJ1-6	TRBD1	TGCAGTGCTCAAGACAGGGATAATTCACCCCTCCACTTT	CSAQDRDNSPLHF
many	TRBV20-1	TRBJ2-6	-	TGCAGTGCTAGAGACGGCCTCTACAGAGGGTCTGGGGCCAACGTCCTGACTTTC	CSARDGLYRGSGANVLTF
many	TRBV19	TRBJ1-5	-	TGTGCCAGTAGTCTTTTCTCGAATCAGCCCCAGCATTTT	CASSLFSNQPQHF
many	TRBV19	TRBJ2-7	-	TGTGCCAGTAGTACCTCAGTCGCCTACGAGCAGTACTTC	CASSTSVAYEQYF
-	TRBV25-1	TRBJ1-3	-	TGTGCCAGCAGTGTGCGGGATACCTATGGCTACACCATATATTTT	CASSVRDTYGYTIYF
-	TRBV7-8	TRBJ2-7	-	TGTGCCAGCAGCTCCAGCACATTACGCGAGCAGTACTTC	CASSSSTLREQYF